This T cell receptor beta chain was identified in a study of cytomegalovirus exposure and HLA in healthy donors. General study points: Available immune exposure information was restricted to CMV serostatus only. A later analysis linked more than 15,000 TCR beta sequences to HLA alleles at 0.05 false discovery rate. Later analysis identified a missense DCLRE1C variant that was linked to TCR beta V- and J-gene trimming.

Note on this clone: Its antigen is not identified.

J gave up 3 bases and V 0 bases, and 13 bases lay outside the gene matches. Germline CDR1 is LGHNA and CDR2 is YSLEER. The CDR3 totals 18 residues. It was with 60 Vbeta and 13 Jbeta primers that the PCR ran. The method was immunoSEQ multiplex PCR; TCRdb's version includes in-frame clones alone and lacks a portion of them. The table shows about 180,000 clones, with 60% to 85% occurring only once. Sequencing used PBMCs. The chain couples TRBV4-3 to TRBJ2-7; 8 nucleotides align to TRBD2. The TCR was taken from a male donor in good health and CMV-seronegative. The DNA for the CDR3 is TGCGCCAGCAGCCAAGAGGGGCTAGCGGGCCAGGTCGTCTACGAGCAGTACTTC. Protein product: CASSQEGLAGQVVYEQYF.